This TCR beta chain was recorded in a study of graft-versus-host responses after intestinal transplantation. Background on the study: Isolated intestinal, liver-intestinal, or multivisceral transplants were what recipients had. Anti-thymocyte globulin induction was given to all recipients, followed by tacrolimus and steroids for roughly three years. Study results and caveats: Early post-transplant HvG declines tracked with peak circulating GvH clone levels.

The protocol was immunoSEQ multiplex PCR, while the TCRdb copy is restricted to in-frame clones and leaves out a portion. The sample includes about 23,000 clones, more than 90% of them seen just once. Germline CDR1 is MDHEN and CDR2 is SYDVKM. This CDR3 is built from 14 residues. The V and J ends lost 7 bases and 5 bases, in that order; junction bases with no gene match: 7. About this clone itself: The antigen remains undetermined.

This chain connects TRBV28 to TRBJ2-7; 11 bases match TRBD2. The clonotype originates from a human patient who received an intestinal transplant, so some T cells may come from the graft donor. The sample was PBMCs, taken approximately 38 days after intestinal transplant. The CDR3 sequence: CASTPLAGVNEQYF. The DNA of the CDR3 is TGTGCCAGCACCCCACTAGCGGGAGTGAACGAGCAGTACTTC.